Below are 27 T cell receptor beta chains sequenced from a single sample in a study of beta chain features in type 1 diabetes (dated by TCRdb to the late 2010s). These receptors' antigens are unknown. The library was obtained by the immunoSEQ multiplex PCR assay. The entire amount of isolated RNA was reverse transcribed using the High Capacity cDNA Reverse Transcription Kit, so the sequenced TCRB transcripts were expressed ones. In TCRdb, the immuneACCESS table is reduced to in-frame sequences with V and J assigned. These tables do not hold every clone; where another copy was compared, an unresolved V gene accounts for under half, and the others remain unexplained. The sample records some 370,000 clones, about 10% of which are singletons. The ten biggest clones cover 0.6% of the sample. Broad study findings and their caveats: Type 1 diabetes patients showed a moderate but significant shortening of TCRB CDR3 length in all four CD4+ subsets.

Input material: central memory CD4+ T cells from blood. All receptors derive from a young man with type 1 diabetes.

This clone turned up a few times. The rearrangement links TRBV7-9 to TRBJ1-5, with a possible D match to TRBD1 (6 bases). From germline, CDR1 is SEHNR and CDR2 FQNEAQ (reference sequence). V lost 3 bases to trimming and J lost 2 bases, with 14 bases between them. The CDR3 totals 16 residues. DNA of the CDR3: TGTGCCAGCAGCTTTACCGCAGGGGACCGCAATCAGCCCCAGCATTTT. It translates to CASSFTAGDRNQPQHF.

This clone has at least ten counts. This rearrangement joins TRBV19 to TRBJ2-3, with D uncertain. This CDR3 contains 14 residues. Germline CDR1 and CDR2: LNHDA and SQIVND (reference sequence). V shed 4 bases and J shed 3 bases, with 11 bases lying between them. The DNA for the CDR3 is TGTGCCAGTAGTAGAGAACAGCTGACAGATACGCAGTATTTT. This sequence encodes CASSREQLTDTQYF. The full variable domain, with the rest looked up from reference TRBV19 and TRBJ2-3, is DGGITQSPKYLFRKEGQNVTLSCEQNLNHDAMYWYRQDPGQGLRLIYYSQIVNDFQKGDIAEGYSVSREKKESFPLTVTSAQKNPTAFYLCASSREQLTDTQYFGPGTRLTVL.

This clone was observed a few times. The rearrangement joins TRBV7-2 to TRBJ2-3, with 11 nucleotides matching TRBD1. Trimming removed 5 bases from V and 11 bases from J; junction bases left unmatched: 9. Germline-derived CDR1 and CDR2 are SGHTA and FQGNSA. This CDR3 is 14 amino acids long. CDR3 loop: CASSPRTGGGLQYF. The CDR3 coding sequence is TGTGCCAGCAGCCCCAGGACAGGGGGCGGATTGCAGTATTTT. The full variable domain, with the rest looked up from reference TRBV7-2 and TRBJ2-3, is GAGVSQSPSNKVTEKGKDVELRCDPISGHTALYWYRQSLGQGLEFLIYFQGNSAPDKSGLPSDRFSAERTGGSVSTLTIQRTQQEDSAVYLCASSPRTGGGLQYFGPGTRLTVL.

This clone came up a few times. The CDR3 bases are TGTGCAACTCGGGTCGGGGCGAACACCGGGGAGCTGTTTTTT. Protein: CATRVGANTGELFF. This sequence joins TRBV28 and TRBJ2-2; tentative D call: TRBD2 (5 bases). The germline V gene has CDR1 MDHEN and CDR2 SYDVKM. The CDR3 spans 14 residues.

V and J are TRBV5-1 and TRBJ2-5; a weak D match, TRBD1 (5 bases). The J call may not be correct, given that the DNA end is closer to TRBJ2-7. The CDR3 runs 13 residues. Germline V gene data show CDR1 as SGHRS and CDR2 as YFSETQ. CDR3 protein: CASSFTGSYEQYF. The CDR3 DNA sequence: TGCGCCAGCAGCTTTACAGGTTCCTACGAGCAGTACTTC.

The chain employs TRBV6-6 and TRBJ2-7, with a possible D match to TRBD1 (5 bases). The CDR3 covers 11 residues. Germline CDR1 reads MNHNY; CDR2 reads SVGAGI (reference sequence). V shed 7 bases and J shed 7 bases, with 11 bases lying between them. CDR3 DNA: TGTGCCAGCACCGCTGACAGAGAGCAGTACTTC. It codes for CASTADREQYF.

A few counts support this clone. The chain is built from TRBV5-8 and TRBJ1-4, with 7 bases matching TRBD1. The CDR3 extends over 15 amino acids. Germline trimming cut 0 bases from V and 3 bases from J; bases unmatched to any gene: 2. Germline CDR1 and CDR2: SGHTS and YDEGEE. The CDR3, as DNA: TGTGCCAGCAGCTTGGAGGGACAGCCTAATGAAAAACTGTTTTTT. It encodes CASSLEGQPNEKLFF.

This clone turned up a few times. V gene TRBV7-2 combines with J gene TRBJ2-6; 8 bases align to TRBD1. Germline V gene sequence: CDR1 SGHTA, CDR2 FQGNSA. The CDR3 totals 17 residues. Trimming cost V 0 bases and J 0 bases; bases outside gene matches: 1. The DNA for the CDR3 is TGTGCCAGCAGCTTAGCGGGACAGGTCTCTGGGGCCAACGTCCTGACTTTC. This encodes CASSLAGQVSGANVLTF.

V and J are TRBV18 and TRBJ2-7; 12 bases agree with TRBD1. The ends lost 1 base at V and 5 bases at J; junction bases unmatched: 3. Germline V gene sequence: CDR1 KGHSH, CDR2 LQKENI. This CDR3 is 15 amino acids long. DNA of the CDR3: TGTGCCAGCTCACCACGGGGACAGGGGGCCCACGAGCAGTACTTC. Protein product: CASSPRGQGAHEQYF.

This clone turned up a few times. The rearrangement uses TRBV5-5 and TRBJ2-2; D gene ambiguous. Per the germline V gene, CDR1 is SGHKS and CDR2 is YYEKEE (reference sequence). Deletions cut 7 bases from V and 3 bases from J, with 13 bases between. This CDR3 is built from 14 residues. As DNA, the CDR3 is TGTGCCAGCGGCACTCCCCCAGACACCGGGGAGCTGTTTTTT. Translating it yields CASGTPPDTGELFF.

This clone was seen only a few times. V is TRBV28 and J is TRBJ1-2; D perhaps matches TRBD1 (5 bases). This CDR3 is 14 amino acids long. Germline V lookup: CDR1 MDHEN, CDR2 SYDVKM. Trimming took off 5 bases at V and 5 bases at J, with 15 bases between the two ends. The CDR3 bases are TGTGCCAGCAGTCCCAATGGGGGGACGTATGGCTACACCTTC. Protein: CASSPNGGTYGYTF.

The chain employs TRBV28 and TRBJ2-3; 8 nucleotides agree with TRBD2. This CDR3 is 14 amino acids long. Germline assignment: CDR1 MDHEN and CDR2 SYDVKM. J lost 2 bases, V lost 5 bases, and 3 bases had no gene match. The CDR3 here is CASSRAGATDTQYF. The CDR3 DNA follows: TGTGCCAGCAGTCGAGCGGGGGCCACAGATACGCAGTATTTT.

This chain connects TRBV7-2 to TRBJ2-3; 9 bases fit TRBD1. Per the germline V gene, CDR1 is SGHTA and CDR2 is FQGNSA. This CDR3 has 14 amino acids. V lost 5 bases and J lost 3; bases outside the gene matches: 3. The CDR3 loop is CASSPDRGTDTQYF. CDR3 DNA: TGTGCCAGCAGCCCGGACAGGGGAACAGATACGCAGTATTTT.

This sequence joins TRBV5-1 and TRBJ1-1, with TRBD1 identical over 9 bases. J was trimmed by 5 bases and V by 3 bases; bases with no gene match: 5. CDR1 SGHRS and CDR2 YFSETQ come from the germline V gene. The CDR3 runs 14 residues. The CDR3 DNA reads as TGCGCCAGCAGCTCTACAGGGGGCTGGACTGAAGCTTTCTTT. It is translated as CASSSTGGWTEAFF.

The chain uses TRBV9 and TRBJ1-2; weak D call: TRBD1 (5 bases). V gave up 4 bases and J gave up 0 bases, with 7 bases separating them. Germline V gene sequence: CDR1 SGDLS, CDR2 YYNGEE. The CDR3 extends over 13 amino acids. CDR3 loop: CASSIQANYGYTF. Here the CDR3 DNA reads TGTGCCAGCAGCATACAGGCTAACTATGGCTACACCTTC.

This clone was seen a handful of times. The DNA of the CDR3 is TGTGCCACCAGCAGAGAATTACAGGGAGGGGAGCTGTTTTTT. Protein: CATSRELQGGELFF. This rearrangement joins TRBV15 to TRBJ2-2; tentatively, D is TRBD1 (6 bases). The CDR3 consists of 14 residues. V lost 0 bases, J lost 8 bases, and 10 bases lay in between. The germline V gene has CDR1 LNHNV and CDR2 YYDKDF (reference sequence).

This clone turned up a few times. The genes are TRBV6-5 and TRBJ2-5; no reliable D call. V gave up 8 bases and J gave up 4 bases, with 14 bases separating them. This CDR3 comprises 13 residues. Germline V gene data show CDR1 as MNHEY and CDR2 as SVGAGI. CDR3 DNA sequence: TGTGCCAGCGCGAAACCCAGGAGAGAGACCCAGTACTTC. This encodes CASAKPRRETQYF.

This chain uses TRBV30 with TRBJ2-7, with 8 positions matching TRBD2. The length of the CDR3 is 14 residues. Trimming at V came to 2 bases and at J to 4 bases, leaving 7 bases not matched to a gene. The germline V gene has CDR1 GTSNPN and CDR2 SVGIG (reference sequence). CDR3 nucleotides: TGTGCCTGGAGTCGACTAGCGATTGGTTACGAGCAGTACTTC. As protein: CAWSRLAIGYEQYF.

The CDR3 DNA reads as TGCGCCAGCAGCCAAGACTGGGCGAGGTGGGCCGCCGGGGAGCTGTTTTTT. Its translation: CASSQDWARWAAGELFF. This chain connects TRBV23-1 to TRBJ2-2; no reliable D call. TRBV23-1 is an ORF, and what it does is uncertain. V lost 6 bases and J lost 6, with 23 bases in between. The CDR3 totals 17 residues.

This clone was seen only a few times. The V gene is TRBV7-2, the J gene TRBJ2-3; D gene unclear. Germline CDR1 reads SGHTA; CDR2 reads FQGNSA. V lost 1 base and J 3 bases, leaving 5 bases between the germline ends. The CDR3 consists of 13 residues. CDR3 nucleotide sequence: TGTGCCAGCAGCTTAGATGGGACAGATACGCAGTATTTT. Translating gives CASSLDGTDTQYF.

The chain recombines TRBV6-6 with TRBJ2-2, with 8 bases identical to TRBD2. The CDR3 is 15 residues long. The junction had 7 bases not matched to a gene; V was cut back by 6 bases and J by 4 bases. Germline V gives CDR1 MNHNY, CDR2 SVGAGI (reference sequence). CDR3 residues: CASRRTSLTTGELFF. The CDR3 DNA sequence: TGTGCCAGCAGGAGGACTAGCCTGACCACCGGGGAGCTGTTTTTT.

The chain joins TRBV19 to TRBJ1-1; TRBD1 might be the D (6 bases). There are 15 residues in the CDR3. Germline V gives CDR1 LNHDA, CDR2 SQIVND (reference sequence). V lost 0 bases and J 3 bases, leaving 11 bases between the germline ends. This CDR3 is CASSIEGARHTEAFF. The CDR3 region has the DNA TGTGCCAGTAGTATAGAGGGGGCGCGACACACTGAAGCTTTCTTT.

The table lists this clone with a few counts. The chain carries TRBV7-2 and TRBJ1-2; 9 bases are a match to TRBD1. J gave up 4 bases and V 3 bases, and 3 bases lay outside the gene matches. Germline CDR1 and CDR2: SGHTA and FQGNSA. CDR3 size: 14 residues. Written as DNA, the CDR3 is TGTGCCAGCAGCTTGGACAGGGGCATCTATGGCTACACCTTC. Protein sequence: CASSLDRGIYGYTF.

A few counts support this clone. The V and J genes are TRBV9 and TRBJ2-3; 7 bases agree with TRBD1. V was pared by 2 bases and J by 2 bases, with 8 bases of the junction left unmatched. Germline V gene data show CDR1 as SGDLS and CDR2 as YYNGEE. The CDR3 runs to 16 residues. This CDR3 reads CASSVPRQGYTDTQYF. The CDR3 DNA reads TGTGCCAGCAGCGTCCCCAGACAGGGATACACAGATACGCAGTATTTT.

This chain links TRBV5-6 with TRBJ2-3, with D perhaps matching TRBD1 (5 bases). V lost 2 bases and J 8 bases, leaving 18 bases between the germline ends. The CDR3 totals 15 residues. CDR1 SGHDT and CDR2 YYEEEE come from the germline V gene. The CDR3 coding sequence is TGTGCCAGCAGCTTTAAGGGGCTGGGTTTAGGTACGCAGTATTTT. Residues: CASSFKGLGLGTQYF.

This rearrangement joins TRBV4-1 to TRBJ1-4, with D unclear. The CDR3 loop spans 16 amino acids. The ends were cut back, 0 bases at V and 4 bases at J, with 12 bases in the middle. The germline V gene has CDR1 MGHRA and CDR2 YSYEKL. For the CDR3, the DNA is TGCGCCAGCAGCCAAGATCCGAACTCTTTTAATGAAAAACTGTTTTTT. Encoded protein: CASSQDPNSFNEKLFF.

The CDR3 loop reads CASSLGQLTDTQYF. CDR3 sequence (DNA): TGTGCCAGCAGCCTAGGACAGCTCACAGATACGCAGTATTTT. The chain is built from TRBV7-8 and TRBJ2-3; D is possibly TRBD1 (6 bases). There are 14 residues in the CDR3. Trimming removed 5 bases at V and 2 bases at J, with 11 bases between. Germline assignment: CDR1 SGHVS and CDR2 FQNEAQ.